The 14 T cell receptor beta chains reported below all come from one sample, sequenced in a study of blood T cells in healthy people across ages. A second PCR, run for about 7 to 11 cycles, used a sample-barcoded 5' primer plus a J-beta primer mix. MiXCR, applied by TCRdb to the 5' RACE reads, yields one record per CDR3 protein. This table has some 1.1 million distinct CDR3 sequences, under 40% appearing once. Sequencing input: blood. Receptors were obtained from a man aged 18 to 30 in good health.

The chain recombines TRBV10-3 with TRBJ2-7, with D perhaps being TRBD1 or TRBD2 (5 bases each). The V gene lost 2 bases and the J gene lost 6 bases, with 23 bases spanning the gap. The CDR3 spans 17 residues. Germline loops: CDR1 ENHRY, CDR2 SYGVKD. The CDR3 loop reads CAISEVFGAPRGGEQYF. For the CDR3, the DNA is TGTGCCATCAGTGAGGTTTTTGGGGCCCCCCGGGGCGGCGAGCAGTACTTC.

In regard to this clonotype: The germline gene is not matched at one end of the junction; a read error may be the cause. The chain combines TRBV4-3 with TRBJ2-3; 15 bases line up with TRBD2. This CDR3 is built from 18 residues. Germline V CDR1 and CDR2: LGHNA, YSLEER. In nucleotides, the CDR3 is TGCGCCGGCAGCCCAGGACTAGCGGGGGGGCCGGGCACAGATACGCAGTATTTT. Its protein is CAGSPGLAGGPGTDTQYF.

The chain recombines TRBV12-3 or TRBV12-4 with TRBJ2-2; tentatively, D is TRBD2 (6 bases). Trimming cost V 6 bases and J 7 bases, with 18 bases left between them. The CDR3 has 15 amino acids. CDR3 coding DNA: TGTGCCAGCAGCTTTGGGCAGGGAGGACACGGGGAGCTGTTTTTT. Translation gives CASSFGQGGHGELFF.

The rearrangement links TRBV9 to TRBJ2-3, with 10 bases fitting TRBD1. This CDR3 is built from 16 residues. V shed 3 bases and J 3 bases; nucleotides not matched to a gene: 7. Germline CDR1 SGDLS, CDR2 YYNGEE. The CDR3 protein is CASSARTGQGTDTQYF. CDR3 DNA: TGTGCCAGCAGCGCCCGAACGGGACAGGGGACAGATACGCAGTATTTT.

This clonotype was seen a single time. The rearrangement links TRBV2 to TRBJ1-6; 7 bases line up with TRBD1. The V gene end was trimmed by 9 bases and the J gene end by 10 bases; junction bases not matched to a gene: 9. There are 13 residues in the CDR3. Germline CDR1 is SNHLY and CDR2 is FYNNEI. The CDR3 nucleotides are TGTGCCAGAACTACAGGGGTGCAGTCACCCCTCCACTTT. Its translation is CARTTGVQSPLHF.

This clonotype was found a few times. This chain connects TRBV5-1 to TRBJ2-3; D possibly uses TRBD1 or TRBD2 (6 bases each). The length of the CDR3 is 15 residues. Looked up from germline, CDR1 is SGHRS and CDR2 is YFSETQ. V dropped 0 bases and J dropped 2 bases, with 10 bases sitting between them. The CDR3 nucleotides read TGCGCCAGCAGCTTGGAGGGGGGAGACACAGATACGCAGTATTTT. It encodes CASSLEGGDTDTQYF.

The V call is TRBV6-2 or TRBV6-3, the J call TRBJ1-5; D not resolved. Trimming removed 4 bases at V and 10 bases at J, with 14 bases between. The CDR3 contains 13 residues. The germline gives CDR1 MNHEY, CDR2 SVGEGT. CDR3 bases: TGTGCCAGCAGTTCCATCCGGGAGTCACCCCAGCATTTT. It encodes CASSSIRESPQHF.

The rearrangement joins TRBV4-1 to TRBJ1-5, with TRBD1 as a possible D gene (5 bases). Germline CDR1 and CDR2: MGHRA and YSYEKL. Trimming took off 0 bases at V and 6 bases at J, with 15 bases between the two ends. This CDR3 comprises 16 residues. This chain's CDR3 is CASSQESGREGQPQHF. CDR3 DNA sequence: TGCGCCAGCAGCCAAGAATCCGGCAGGGAGGGTCAGCCCCAGCATTTT.

The rearrangement joins TRBV6-2 or TRBV6-3 to TRBJ1-4, with D perhaps TRBD1 (5 bases). The V gene's germline CDR1 is MNHEY and CDR2 SVGEGT. The CDR3 has 15 residues. The V and J ends lost 0 bases and 6 bases respectively, with 11 bases between them. CDR3 in amino acids: CASSYSGTHDEKLFF. CDR3 sequence (DNA): TGTGCCAGCAGTTACTCCGGGACCCATGATGAAAAACTGTTTTTT.

The chain is built from TRBV9 and TRBJ2-7, with TRBD1 identical over 8 bases. V was pared by 1 base and J by 3 bases, with 12 bases of the junction left unmatched. The length of the CDR3 is 17 residues. In germline, CDR1 is SGDLS, CDR2 YYNGEE. CDR3 amino acids: CASSVRDGQGTYYEQYF. The CDR3 DNA is TGTGCCAGCAGCGTAAGGGACGGACAGGGTACCTACTACGAGCAGTACTTC.

This clonotype has just a few counts. The J gene is TRBJ2-7, the V gene TRBV25-1; 10 bases align to TRBD1. V lost 3 bases and J lost 2; bases outside the gene matches: 10. CDR1 is MGHDK, CDR2 SYGVNS, per germline. The CDR3 totals 17 residues. Here the CDR3 DNA reads TGTGCCAGCAGTGACTCTGCCGGGACAGGGGTCCCCTACGAGCAGTACTTC. Translation: CASSDSAGTGVPYEQYF.

This clonotype has a handful of counts. This chain uses TRBV2 with TRBJ2-5, with 7 bases that match TRBD2. The V gene end was trimmed by 4 bases and the J gene end by 3 bases; junction bases not matched to a gene: 14. The CDR3 has 17 residues. The V gene's germline CDR1 is SNHLY and CDR2 FYNNEI. This CDR3 is CASSGTSALKTKETQYF. The CDR3 nucleotides read TGTGCCAGCAGTGGTACTAGCGCGCTTAAGACCAAAGAGACCCAGTACTTC.

Regarding this clonotype: One base away lies a much larger clone, so this may be a sequencing read error. V usage is TRBV7-2 and J usage is TRBJ2-7; 9 bases map to TRBD1. Germline CDR1 and CDR2: SGHTA and FQGNSA. V shed 1 base, J shed 7 bases, and the junction held 11 bases outside the gene matches. The CDR3 consists of 16 residues. CDR3 sequence: CASSLVATGGYNEQYF. In DNA form, the CDR3 reads TGTGCCAGCAGCTTAGTAGCGACAGGGGGATACAATGAGCAGTACTTC.

This clonotype was seen more than once but under ten times. V and J are TRBV12-3 or TRBV12-4 and TRBJ2-7; D gene uncertain. The CDR3 length is 15 residues. V was shortened by 3 bases and J by 0 bases, with 12 bases between the two germline ends. The CDR3 spells CASSFSRRNSYEQYF. In DNA, the CDR3 is TGTGCCAGCAGTTTCTCCCGCAGGAACTCCTACGAGCAGTACTTC.